The T cell receptor (beta chain) under discussion was sequenced for a study of OX40 agonist ivuxolimab in advanced cancers. Study results and limitations: CD8+ T cells averaged more expanded clones than CD4+. Expanded peripheral T cell antigen specificity was not determined. Within 6 weeks, CD4+ and CD8+ blood T cells expanded clonally at 0.1 to 3.0 mg/kg.

The CDR3 covers 14 residues. Trimming took off 4 bases at V and 2 bases at J, with 11 bases between the two ends. Germline-derived CDR1 and CDR2 are ENHRY and SYGVKD. Only a few counts were recorded for this clone. Its cognate antigen is unknown. The table came from immunoSEQ multiplex PCR; TCRdb's copy has only in-frame clones and leaves some out. This sample has some 39,000 clones; around four fifths occur once, and the top ten carry 11%. Sequenced material: CD4+ or CD8+ T cells sorted from blood, taken in a trial of the OX40 agonist ivuxolimab. The chain links TRBV10-3 to TRBJ1-2, with D perhaps TRBD1 (5 bases). The receptor was isolated from an adult with an advanced solid tumor such as melanoma, head and neck, liver or kidney cancer. CDR3 sequence reads: CAISVGDTNYGYTF. DNA of the CDR3: TGTGCCATCAGTGTGGGGGATACGAACTATGGCTACACCTTC.